A selection of T cell receptor beta chains follows, all from one sample in a study of blood T cells in healthy people across ages. TCRdb itself ran the 5' RACE reads through MiXCR, one entry per CDR3 protein. The sample includes around 870,000 distinct CDR3 sequences, about 28% of them seen just once. The sample was blood. The origin of the receptors is an elderly woman in good health. Each CDR3 is given with its conserved first and last residue. D genes are given only for firm matches. Expanded clones are given a class, and other clones once, few, many or no size at all.

CASSHAGTGGRGELFF TGTGCCAGCAGCCACGCTGGGACAGGGGGCCGGGGGGAGCTGTTTTTT TRBD1 TRBV3-1 few TRBJ2-2
CASSLGQGPPNSPLHF TGCGCCAGCAGCTTGGGACAGGGCCCTCCTAATTCACCCCTCCACTTT TRBD1 TRBV5-1 few TRBJ1-6
CAISDTFLPSGEQYF TGTGCCATCAGTGATACTTTTCTCCCCTCGGGCGAGCAGTACTTC NA TRBV10-3 many TRBJ2-7
CASSQDRGRIGYTF TGTGCCAGCAGCCAAGACAGGGGGCGGATTGGCTACACCTTC TRBD1 TRBV3-1 NA TRBJ1-2
CASSLKGAPTDTQYF TGTGCCAGCAGTTTAAAGGGCGCACCGACAGATACGCAGTATTTT NA TRBV27 many TRBJ2-3
CSARDRAQGRAGYTF TGCAGTGCTAGAGATCGAGCACAGGGCAGGGCTGGCTACACCTTC NA TRBV20-1 many TRBJ1-2
CASSYDRGLPYNEQFF TGTGCCAGCAGTTACGACAGGGGGCTGCCCTACAATGAGCAGTTCTTC TRBD1 TRBV28 NA TRBJ2-1
CASSNLGTSGNNERFF TGTGCCAGCAGCAACCTCGGGACTAGCGGAAACAATGAGCGGTTCTTC TRBD2 TRBV7-2 NA TRBJ2-1
CASSPTGRETYEQYF TGTGCCAGCTCACCGACAGGGAGGGAAACCTACGAGCAGTACTTC NA TRBV18 NA TRBJ2-7
CASSSQRANTEAFF TGTGCCAGCAGTTCACAAAGGGCGAACACTGAAGCTTTCTTT NA TRBV12-3/TRBV12-4 many TRBJ1-1
CASSIGDEQYF TGTGCCAGCAGCATCGGGGACGAGCAGTACTTC NA TRBV7-2 NA TRBJ2-7
CSALDRGHEQYF TGCAGTGCTCTCGATAGGGGTCACGAGCAGTACTTC NA TRBV20-1 many TRBJ2-7
CASSSIVGAYNEQFF TGTGCCAGCAGTTCCATAGTCGGGGCCTACAATGAGCAGTTCTTC NA TRBV12-3/TRBV12-4 many TRBJ2-1
CATSDPASRANIQYF TGTGCCACCAGTGACCCAGCCTCAAGGGCAAACATTCAGTACTTC NA TRBV24-1 medium-sized TRBJ2-4
CATSSLGQGYSPLHF TGTGCCACTTCTTCCCTCGGACAGGGGTATTCACCCCTCCACTTT TRBD1 TRBV28 few TRBJ1-6
CASRQTGTAYNEQFF TGTGCCAGCAGGCAAACCGGGACAGCGTACAATGAGCAGTTCTTC TRBD1 TRBV5-6 many TRBJ2-1
CASSRNMGLAGGEETQYF TGTGCCAGCAGCCGCAATATGGGACTAGCGGGAGGAGAAGAGACCCAGTACTTC TRBD2 TRBV7-2 once TRBJ2-5
CASSKYKGTNIKENTEAFF TGTGCCAGCAGCAAATACAAGGGGACAAACATAAAAGAGAACACTGAAGCTTTCTTT NA TRBV7-2 NA TRBJ1-1
CSADSPGADTQYF TGCAGCGCTGACAGTCCCGGAGCAGATACGCAGTATTTT NA TRBV29-1 NA TRBJ2-3
CASSQQHGHLYEQYF TGCGCCAGCAGCCAGCAACACGGGCATCTCTACGAGCAGTACTTC NA TRBV5-1 NA TRBJ2-7
CASSLAGALAKNIQYF TGTGCCAGCAGCTTGGCGGGGGCTCTAGCCAAAAACATTCAGTACTTC NA TRBV5-4 many TRBJ2-4
CASSPRAGGLSGETQYF TGTGCCAGCAGCCCCCGGGCAGGGGGCCTTTCCGGGGAGACCCAGTACTTC TRBD1 TRBV7-2 many TRBJ2-5
CATSRGGGKETQYF TGTGCCACCAGCAGAGGAGGAGGGAAGGAGACCCAGTACTTC NA TRBV15 many TRBJ2-5
CASSTGTSGQGAYEQYF TGTGCCAGCAGCACAGGGACCTCGGGACAGGGGGCCTACGAGCAGTACTTC TRBD1 TRBV7-9 many TRBJ2-7
CASSPGSGGAGGTQYF TGCGCCAGCAGTCCGGGTAGCGGGGGGGCCGGAGGGACCCAGTACTTC TRBD2 TRBV5-1 few TRBJ2-5
CASSKVDGEQFF TGTGCCAGCAGCAAAGTAGACGGTGAGCAGTTCTTC NA TRBV21-1 many TRBJ2-1
CASSPTGLDYDEQFF TGTGCCAGCTCACCTACGGGACTGGACTACGATGAGCAGTTCTTC NA TRBV18 NA TRBJ2-1
CASSLRWEKGYEQYF TGTGCCAGCAGCTTACGATGGGAAAAGGGCTACGAGCAGTACTTC NA TRBV11-2 many TRBJ2-7
CASRTGSNLYGYTF TGTGCCAGCAGGACAGGGAGTAACCTCTATGGCTACACCTTC TRBD1 TRBV2 NA TRBJ1-2
CASSLGWRQGAYEQYF TGTGCCAGCAGCTTAGGCTGGAGACAGGGGGCTTATGAGCAGTACTTC TRBD1 TRBV13 NA TRBJ2-5
CASSLHRTSGGTQYF TGTGCCAGCAGTCTCCACAGGACCTCTGGGGGTACGCAGTATTTT NA TRBV28 NA TRBJ2-3
CASSSRPAGYEQYF TGTGCCAGCAGCTCCAGACCGGCAGGTTACGAGCAGTACTTC NA TRBV7-6 once TRBJ2-7
CASSPQGFSPLHF TGTGCCAGCAGTCCACAGGGTTTTTCACCCCTCCACTTT NA TRBV12-3/TRBV12-4 many TRBJ1-6
CASSLAQSGGTDTQYF TGCGCCAGCAGCTTGGCTCAATCGGGGGGCACAGATACGCAGTATTTT NA TRBV5-1 many TRBJ2-3